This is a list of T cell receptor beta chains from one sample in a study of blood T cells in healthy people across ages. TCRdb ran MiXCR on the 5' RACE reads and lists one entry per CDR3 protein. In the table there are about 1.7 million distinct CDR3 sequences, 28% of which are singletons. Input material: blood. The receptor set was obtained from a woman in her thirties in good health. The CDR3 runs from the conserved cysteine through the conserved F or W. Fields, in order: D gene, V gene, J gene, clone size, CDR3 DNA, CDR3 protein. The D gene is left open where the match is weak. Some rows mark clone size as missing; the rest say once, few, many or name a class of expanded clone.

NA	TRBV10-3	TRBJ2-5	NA	TGTGCCATTGGGAAGCAAGAGACCCTGTACTTC	CAIGKQETLYF
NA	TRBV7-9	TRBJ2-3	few	TGTGCCAGCCCGGCTGAGGGAAGGGGCCACACAGATACGCAGTATTTT	CASPAEGRGHTDTQYF
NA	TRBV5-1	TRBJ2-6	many	TGCGCCAGCAGTCCAAACCCGGGGTCTGGGGCCAACGTCCTGACTTTC	CASSPNPGSGANVLTF
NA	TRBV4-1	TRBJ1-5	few	TGCGCCAGCAGCCAAGACGAGAGGGAAAACCAGCCCCAGCATTTT	CASSQDERENQPQHF
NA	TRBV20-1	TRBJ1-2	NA	TGCAGTGCTAGAGATAGGACAGCCTATGGCTACACCTTC	CSARDRTAYGYTF
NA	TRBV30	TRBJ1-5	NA	TGTGCCTGGAGCGTTGGGGAGAATCAGCCCCAGCATTTT	CAWSVGENQPQHF
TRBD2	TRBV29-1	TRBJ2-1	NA	TGCAGCGTAGGGGGACTAGCGGACTCTGGTGGGGCCAATGAGCAGTTCTTC	CSVGGLADSGGANEQFF
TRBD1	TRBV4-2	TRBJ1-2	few	TGTGCCAGCAGCGTCTCCCCACGATCTCAAACCGGACAGGGGGGACGGAGCTATGGCTACACCTTC	CASSVSPRSQTGQGGRSYGYTF
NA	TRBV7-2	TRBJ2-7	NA	TGTGCCAGCAGCTTAGTCGGGGGTAACGACGAGCAGTACTTC	CASSLVGGNDEQYF
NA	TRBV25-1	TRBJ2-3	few	TGTGCCAGCAGTGGATCATGGGAAGCGGCCCCGCTCGGCACAGATACGCAGTATTTT	CASSGSWEAAPLGTDTQYF
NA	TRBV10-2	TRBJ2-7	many	TGCGCCAGCAGTGAAGGTGCGATCTCCTACGAGCAGTACTTC	CASSEGAISYEQYF
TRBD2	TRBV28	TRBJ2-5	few	TGTGCCAGCATGGGTCTCGGGGGGGAGACCCAGTACTTC	CASMGLGGETQYF
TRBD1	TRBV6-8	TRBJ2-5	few	TGTGCCAGCAGTTGGAGGACAGGGGGCCAAGAGACCCAGTACTTC	CASSWRTGGQETQYF
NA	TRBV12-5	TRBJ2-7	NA	TGTGCTAGTGGATATTACCAGTCCTACGAGCAGTACTTC	CASGYYQSYEQYF
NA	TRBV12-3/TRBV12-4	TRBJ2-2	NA	TGTGCCAGCAGGGTAGGGGCCAACACCGGGGAGCTGTTTTTT	CASRVGANTGELFF
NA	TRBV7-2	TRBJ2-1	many	TGTGCCAGCAGCTTAGACTCGACGTTACGTTACAATGAGCAGTTCTTC	CASSLDSTLRYNEQFF
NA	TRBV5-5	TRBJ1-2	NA	TGTGCCAGCAGTACGGGCAGGGCCGAGGGCGGCTATGGCTACACCTTC	CASSTGRAEGGYGYTF
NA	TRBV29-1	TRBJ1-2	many	TGCAGCGCCGATTCTTTTGGGGACCTAGCTGGCTACACCTTC	CSADSFGDLAGYTF
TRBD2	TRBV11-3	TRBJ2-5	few	TGTGCCAGCAGCTTAGAGAGCCGGGAGGGAGGGACCCAGTACTTC	CASSLESREGGTQYF
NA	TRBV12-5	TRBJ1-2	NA	TGTGCTAGTGGTTTGGCCCCCTTTGGAGGTGGCTACACCTTC	CASGLAPFGGGYTF
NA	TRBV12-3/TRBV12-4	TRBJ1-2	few	TGTGCCAGCAGATCCAGAGACAGGACCGGCTACACCTTC	CASRSRDRTGYTF
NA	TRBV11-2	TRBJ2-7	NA	TGTGCCAGCAGCTTAGTTCCCGGGGGCACGGCTTCCTACGAGCAGTACTTC	CASSLVPGGTASYEQYF
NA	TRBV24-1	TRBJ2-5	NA	TGTGCCACCAGTGACCTTAATCTCGGGGAGACCCAGTACTTC	CATSDLNLGETQYF
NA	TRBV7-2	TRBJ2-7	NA	TGTGCCAGCAGCGCTAAGACATCATCGGGACTTCACTACGAGCAGTACTTC	CASSAKTSSGLHYEQYF
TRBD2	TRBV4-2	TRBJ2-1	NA	TGTGCCAGCAGCGCGGGGGGGCGCTTAGTCTATGAGCAGTTCTTC	CASSAGGRLVYEQFF
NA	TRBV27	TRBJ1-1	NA	TGTGCCAGCACTTTGTCATATCGGAACACTGAAGCTTTCTTT	CASTLSYRNTEAFF
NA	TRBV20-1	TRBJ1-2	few	TGCAGTGCTAGAGACTCCCGGGGCTATGGCTACACCTTC	CSARDSRGYGYTF
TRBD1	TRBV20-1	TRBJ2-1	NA	TGCAGTGCTAGAACGTCCCGGGACAGGGGGAATGAGCAGTTCTTC	CSARTSRDRGNEQFF
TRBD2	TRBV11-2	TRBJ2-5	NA	TGTGCCAGCAGCTTCAGCGGGGGGGCCCAGACCCAGTACTTC	CASSFSGGAQTQYF
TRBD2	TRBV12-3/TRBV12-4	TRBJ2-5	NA	TGTGCCAGCAGTTTAGGTGGTGCTAGCGGTTTCGAGACCCAGTACTTC	CASSLGGASGFETQYF
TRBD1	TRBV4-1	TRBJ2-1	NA	TGCGCCAGCAGCCACAACAGTTTACAGGGGAGCCCCTACAATGAGCAGTTCTTC	CASSHNSLQGSPYNEQFF
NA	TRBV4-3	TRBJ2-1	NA	TGCGCCAGCAGCCAAAGAGCTTCAGAGGGCAATGAGCAGTTCTTC	CASSQRASEGNEQFF
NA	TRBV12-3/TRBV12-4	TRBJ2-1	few	TGTGCCAGCAGTTTAGGTAGCCTGGATGAGCAGTTCTTC	CASSLGSLDEQFF
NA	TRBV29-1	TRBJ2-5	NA	TGCAGCGTCCCCCGACCGGAACAAGAGACCCAGTACTTC	CSVPRPEQETQYF
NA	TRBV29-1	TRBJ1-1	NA	TGCAGTATCTACGGGGCGAACACTGAAGCTTTCTTT	CSIYGANTEAFF
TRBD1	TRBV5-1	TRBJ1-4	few	TGCGCCAGCAGCCGCGGGACAGTTGCAACTAATGAAAAACTGTTTTTT	CASSRGTVATNEKLFF
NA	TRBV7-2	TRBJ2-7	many	TGTGCCAGCAGACCGCCATCTTCTAGTTTCCCGCTCGAGCAGTACTTC	CASRPPSSSFPLEQYF
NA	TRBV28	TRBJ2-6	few	TGTGCCACCTGCAGGGCTGGGAGCTCTGGGGCCAACGTCCTGACTTTC	CATCRAGSSGANVLTF
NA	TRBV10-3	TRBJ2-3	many	TGTGCCATCAGTGAGGGGCAGGGGCCCTTCGGTACGCAGTATTTT	CAISEGQGPFGTQYF
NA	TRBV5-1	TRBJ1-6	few	TGCGCCAGCAGCCCCCGGCAGTCGAATTCACCCCTCCACTTT	CASSPRQSNSPLHF
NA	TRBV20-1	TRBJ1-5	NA	TGCAGTGCTAGGGCCGGACAGTTTAGGGGCAATCAGCCCCAGCATTTT	CSARAGQFRGNQPQHF
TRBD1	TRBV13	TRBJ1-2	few	TGTGCCAGCAGCACCCCCCGGGACAGGGGTGACTATGGCTACACCTTC	CASSTPRDRGDYGYTF
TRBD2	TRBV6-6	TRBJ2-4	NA	TGTGCCAGCAGTTACTCGACTAGCGGGAGCACCAGCATTCAGTACTTC	CASSYSTSGSTSIQYF
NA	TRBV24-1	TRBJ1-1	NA	TGTGCCACCGGTGCAGGGGAGCACACTGAAGCTTTCTTT	CATGAGEHTEAFF
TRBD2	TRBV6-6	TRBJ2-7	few	TGTGCCAGCGCCAACGGAGCGGGAGCCTACGAGCAGTACTTC	CASANGAGAYEQYF
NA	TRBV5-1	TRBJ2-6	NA	TGCGCCAGCAGCTTGCCACCGAGCTCTGGGGCCAACGTCCGGACTTTC	CASSLPPSSGANVRTF
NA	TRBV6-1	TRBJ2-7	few	TGTGCCAGCAGTGAATCCCAGGGGCAAGTCTACGAGCAGTACTTC	CASSESQGQVYEQYF
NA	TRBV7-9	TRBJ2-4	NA	TGTGCCAGCAGCTTAGGAGCTAAGGGGGCCAAAAACATTCAGTACTTC	CASSLGAKGAKNIQYF
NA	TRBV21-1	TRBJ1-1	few	TGTGCCAGCAGCAAACATATGATAGGGAATACTGAAGCTTTCTTT	CASSKHMIGNTEAFF
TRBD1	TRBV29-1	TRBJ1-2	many	TGCAGCGTTGGGCAGGGGGAGGGCTACACCTTC	CSVGQGEGYTF
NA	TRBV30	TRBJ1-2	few	TGTGCCTGGATACTCACGGGGAACTATGGCTACACCTTC	CAWILTGNYGYTF
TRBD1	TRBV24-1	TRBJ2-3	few	TGTGCCACCAGTGATCCGGACAGGATCAGCACAGATACGCAGTATTTT	CATSDPDRISTDTQYF